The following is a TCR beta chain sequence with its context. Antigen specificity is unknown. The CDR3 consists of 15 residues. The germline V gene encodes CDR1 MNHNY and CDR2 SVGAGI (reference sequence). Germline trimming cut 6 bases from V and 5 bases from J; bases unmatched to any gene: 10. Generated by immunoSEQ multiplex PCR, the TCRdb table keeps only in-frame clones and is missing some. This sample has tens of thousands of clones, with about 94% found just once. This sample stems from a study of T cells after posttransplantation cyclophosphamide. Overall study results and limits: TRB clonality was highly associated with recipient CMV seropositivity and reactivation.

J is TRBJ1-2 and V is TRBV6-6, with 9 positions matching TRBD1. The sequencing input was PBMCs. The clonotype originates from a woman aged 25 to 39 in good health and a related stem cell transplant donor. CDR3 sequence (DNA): TGTGCCAGCAGCAAACAGGGGGCGTTTGATTATGGCTACACCTTC. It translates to CASSKQGAFDYGYTF.